This T cell receptor (beta chain) was profiled in a study of T cells after yellow fever vaccination. Points from the study as a whole: A small share of clonotypes appeared in both CD4 and CD8 compartments.

This clonotype was seen repeatedly, ten times or more. Its antigen is as yet unknown. Germline CDR1 reads DFQATT; CDR2 reads SNEGSKA (reference sequence). Trimming left V 0 bases short and J 7 bases short, with 10 bases between. There are 12 residues in the CDR3. Template-switching 5'RACE yielded the TCR cDNA; a universal primer site and UMIs were added in the process. TCRdb re-derived calls from the 5' RACE reads in MiXCR, one entry per CDR3 protein. The sample contains 300,000 to 400,000 distinct CDR3 sequences, roughly 10% of which appear only once. This sequence joins TRBV20-1 and TRBJ2-7; weak D call: TRBD1 (5 bases). The sequencing used CD4+ T cells sorted from PBMCs, collected 45 days after the yellow fever booster vaccination. The receptor was derived from a man aged 18 to 30 who received the YFV17D yellow fever vaccine. The CDR3 sequence: CSARDRVWEQYF. For the CDR3, the DNA is TGCAGTGCTAGAGACAGGGTATGGGAGCAGTACTTC.